Below, 24 T cell receptor beta chains from the same sample are listed, as sequenced in a study of beta chain features in type 1 diabetes. No antigen has been identified for these receptors. Investigators reverse transcribed all isolated RNA, so they sequenced expressed TCRB transcripts. Here immunoSEQ multiplex PCR was the method, and the copy in TCRdb shows in-frame clones only, minus some. The data show over 150,000 clones, about 9.3% seen once. Whole-study findings and limits: All four CD4+ subsets of Type 1 diabetes patients contained TCRB CDR3s that were moderately but significantly shorter.

Specimen: central memory CD4+ T cells from blood. All receptors derive from a man aged 25-40 years with type 1 diabetes.

The chain's CDR3 is CASSQDSLPNYGYTF. The CDR3 bases are TGTGCCAGCTCCCAGGACAGCCTGCCTAACTATGGCTACACCTTC. J is TRBJ1-2 and V is TRBV18; D might be TRBD1 (6 bases). The CDR3 consists of 15 residues. Looked up from germline, CDR1 is KGHSH and CDR2 is LQKENI. V lost 6 bases and J lost 0, with 14 bases in between.

This chain links TRBV7-9 with TRBJ2-2; TRBD1 matches 10 bases. Germline CDR1 SEHNR, CDR2 FQNEAQ (reference sequence). V lost 5 bases and J lost 7; bases outside the gene matches: 7. The CDR3 extends over 15 amino acids. CDR3: CASSQTGGRIGELFF. CDR3 bases: TGTGCCAGCAGCCAGACAGGGGGCCGGATCGGGGAGCTGTTTTTT.

The V and J genes are TRBV27 and TRBJ2-7, with a possible D match to TRBD2 (7 bases). V dropped 5 bases and J dropped 2 bases, with 25 bases sitting between them. Looked up from germline, CDR1 is MNHEY and CDR2 is SMNVEV (reference sequence). This CDR3 comprises 18 residues. The CDR3 DNA sequence: TGTGCCAGCAGTGTGCGATACGGTGGGGGGGACACAACCTACGAGCAGTACTTC. Translation gives CASSVRYGGGDTTYEQYF.

The chain links TRBV6-5 to TRBJ2-1; D might be TRBD2 (5 bases). With 10 bases removed from V and 4 bases from J, the gap between germline ends came to 17 bases. Germline CDR1 MNHEY, CDR2 SVGAGI. This CDR3 has 14 amino acids. CDR3 sequence reads: CAMLPLATYNEQFF. The DNA for the CDR3 is TGTGCCATGCTTCCCTTAGCGACTTACAATGAGCAGTTCTTC.

The V gene is TRBV10-3, the J gene TRBJ2-7; D may be TRBD1 (6 bases). Germline CDR1 and CDR2: ENHRY and SYGVKD. The CDR3 has 14 residues. V lost 3 bases, J lost 4 bases, and 13 bases lay in between. CDR3 amino acids: CAISEGGWVYEQYF. CDR3 in DNA: TGTGCCATCAGTGAAGGGGGTTGGGTATACGAGCAGTACTTC.

V gene TRBV28 combines with J gene TRBJ1-2; D is possibly TRBD1 (6 bases). Germline lookup yields CDR1 MDHEN and CDR2 SYDVKM. The CDR3 covers 13 residues. V was trimmed by 4 bases and J by 6 bases, leaving 12 bases between them. The CDR3 coding sequence is TGTGCCAGCAGTTACAGGGCCATCGATGGCTACACCTTC. This gives the protein CASSYRAIDGYTF.

There are a few counts of this clone. The CDR3, as DNA: TGTGCCAGCAGCCCCGCAGGGAATTCCTACAATGAGCAGTTCTTC. Protein sequence: CASSPAGNSYNEQFF. This rearrangement joins TRBV7-9 to TRBJ2-1; perhaps TRBD1 as D (5 bases). The germline CDR1 and CDR2 sequences are SEHNR and FQNEAQ (reference sequence). The germline V and J ends were trimmed by 5 bases and 1 base, with 12 bases remaining between them. This CDR3 contains 15 residues. The whole variable domain, filled in from reference TRBV7-9 and TRBJ2-1, reads DTGVSQNPRHKITKRGQNVTFRCDPISEHNRLYWYRQTLGQGPEFLTYFQNEAQLEKSRLLSDRFSAERPKGSFSTLEIQRTEQGDSAMYLCASSPAGNSYNEQFFGPGTRLTVL.

This clone was recorded a few times. The V gene is TRBV28, the J gene TRBJ2-7, with 8 nucleotides matching TRBD2. CDR1 is MDHEN and CDR2 is SYDVKM in the germline V gene. V gave up 7 bases and J gave up 5 bases; unmatched junction bases: 4. This CDR3 is 12 amino acids long. DNA for the CDR3: TGTGCCAGCAAGGGACTAGTTCACGAGCAGTACTTC. Amino acid sequence: CASKGLVHEQYF.

This clone was seen a handful of times. The rearrangement joins TRBV6-5 to TRBJ2-2, with 10 bases matching TRBD2. This CDR3 comprises 16 residues. The junction had 9 bases not matched to a gene; V was cut back by 4 bases and J by 7 bases. Germline V gene data show CDR1 as MNHEY and CDR2 as SVGAGI. Here the CDR3 DNA reads TGTGCCAGCAGTTTCGGACTAGCGGTGTCCGACGGGGAGCTGTTTTTT. Protein product: CASSFGLAVSDGELFF.

This clone was seen more than once but under ten times. This chain joins TRBV29-1 and TRBJ2-3; no definite D call. This CDR3 region has 13 residues. Germline V gives CDR1 SQVTM, CDR2 ANQGSEA. V shed 5 bases and J shed 2 bases, with 11 bases lying between them. CDR3 protein: CSVSLEATDTQYF. In DNA, the CDR3 is TGCAGCGTTAGCTTAGAAGCCACAGATACGCAGTATTTT.

The chain recombines TRBV28 with TRBJ2-7; the match to TRBD2 covers 7 bases. CDR3 length: 12 residues. CDR1 is MDHEN and CDR2 is SYDVKM in the germline V gene. V was clipped by 7 bases and J by 3 bases; unmatched bases: 3. Here the CDR3 DNA reads TGTGCCAGCACGGAGCGGGACTACGAGCAGTACTTC. This codes for CASTERDYEQYF.

This clone showed up just a few times. CDR3 bases: TGTGCCAGCACCCCAAAGGGGGGGATTCCTTCCGAGCAGTACTTC. Translation: CASTPKGGIPSEQYF. V usage is TRBV7-2 and J usage is TRBJ2-7, with D perhaps TRBD2 (7 bases). Trimming left V 7 bases short and J 6 bases short, with 22 bases between. Per the germline V gene, CDR1 is SGHTA and CDR2 is FQGNSA. The CDR3 runs 15 residues.

This clone has just a few counts. V gene TRBV6-5 combines with J gene TRBJ2-5, with 9 bases that match TRBD1. Germline loops: CDR1 MNHEY, CDR2 SVGAGI. The CDR3 runs to 14 residues. J gave up 4 bases and V 2 bases, and 2 bases lay outside the gene matches. Here the CDR3 DNA reads TGTGCCAGCAGTTACCGGGGACAGGGAGAGACCCAGTACTTC. Translating gives CASSYRGQGETQYF.

This chain joins TRBV6-4 and TRBJ2-3; 7 bases align to TRBD1. Per germline, CDR1 MRHNA and CDR2 SNTAGT. V lost 5 bases to trimming and J lost 1 base; unmatched junction nucleotides: 6. The CDR3 runs 15 residues. The CDR3 DNA is TGTGCCAGCAGTCAAGGGGGCCTCGGCACAGATACGCAGTATTTT. Translated, it gives CASSQGGLGTDTQYF.

This clone was observed a handful of times. Here the CDR3 reads CASTETGMNTEAFF. The CDR3 region has the DNA TGTGCCAGCACGGAGACAGGGATGAACACTGAAGCTTTCTTT. This chain uses TRBV5-5 with TRBJ1-1; 7 positions match TRBD1. This CDR3 contains 14 residues. In germline, CDR1 is SGHKS, CDR2 YYEKEE (reference sequence). V trimming: 6 bases; J trimming: 0 bases; junction bases outside the gene matches: 5. The full variable domain, its missing parts supplied by reference TRBV5-5 and TRBJ1-1, is DAGVTQSPTHLIKTRGQQVTLRCSPISGHKSVSWYQQVLGQGPQFIFQYYEKEERGRGNFPDRFSARQFPNYSSELNVNALLLGDSALYLCASTETGMNTEAFFGQGTRLTVV.

In this sample, this clone turned up a few times. V and J are TRBV10-3 and TRBJ1-5, with D tentatively TRBD1 (5 bases). The CDR3 has 15 residues. Trimming removed 4 bases at V and 3 bases at J, with 13 bases between. Looked up from germline, CDR1 is ENHRY and CDR2 is SYGVKD. The CDR3 sequence: CAISGGGTFNQPQHF. DNA of the CDR3: TGTGCCATCAGTGGTGGGGGGACTTTCAATCAGCCCCAGCATTTT.

In nucleotides, the CDR3 is TGTGCCAGCAGTTTCTCCGGGGTCTACGAGCAGTACTTC. As protein: CASSFSGVYEQYF. The chain combines TRBV28 with TRBJ2-7; maybe TRBD2 (5 bases). The V end was cut by 3 bases, the J end by 3 bases, with 9 bases between. This CDR3 is 13 amino acids long. Looked up from germline, CDR1 is MDHEN and CDR2 is SYDVKM.

The genes are TRBV2 and TRBJ2-5; D perhaps matches TRBD2 (5 bases). The last part of the DNA fits TRBJ2-7 better; the J call may be wrong. The CDR3 has 11 amino acids. CDR1 and CDR2 (germline): SNHLY, FYNNEI. CDR3 loop: CASRYGNEQYF. The CDR3 DNA sequence: TGTGCCAGCAGGTACGGGAACGAGCAGTACTTC.

V gene TRBV6-5 combines with J gene TRBJ2-4; D uncertain. Between the trimmed V and J ends, which lost 11 bases and 0 bases, there was a span of 5 bases. CDR1 and CDR2 (germline): MNHEY, SVGAGI. The CDR3 consists of 11 residues. The CDR3 DNA sequence: TGTGCCTTTCTAGCCAAAAACATTCAGTACTTC. Translating it yields CAFLAKNIQYF.

The J gene is TRBJ2-3, the V gene TRBV18, with a weak D call TRBD2 (5 bases). Germline V gene lookup returns CDR1 KGHSH and CDR2 LQKENI. The CDR3 extends over 15 amino acids. V was pared by 3 bases and J by 3 bases, with 13 bases between. The CDR3 loop reads CASSPELVSTDTQYF. The CDR3 region has the DNA TGTGCCAGCTCACCGGAACTAGTCAGTACAGATACGCAGTATTTT.

This clone was counted a few times. This sequence joins TRBV9 and TRBJ2-2; D gene unclear. There are 13 residues in the CDR3. Germline CDR1 is SGDLS and CDR2 is YYNGEE. V gave up 0 bases and J gave up 6 bases, with 6 bases separating them. CDR3 amino acids: CASSVGVAGELFF. For the CDR3, the DNA is TGTGCCAGCAGCGTAGGAGTCGCCGGGGAGCTGTTTTTT.

This clone turned up a few times. This sequence joins TRBV7-2 and TRBJ2-3, with 10 bases lining up with TRBD2. The V gene end was trimmed by 6 bases and the J gene end by 2 bases; junction bases not matched to a gene: 2. The germline CDR1 and CDR2 sequences are SGHTA and FQGNSA. There are 14 residues in the CDR3. This CDR3 reads CASRAGGFTDTQYF. As DNA, the CDR3 is TGTGCCAGCAGAGCGGGAGGGTTCACAGATACGCAGTATTTT.

This sequence joins TRBV6-1 and TRBJ1-4; 7 bases match TRBD1. Looked up from germline, CDR1 is MNHNS and CDR2 is SASEGT. Trimming at V came to 6 bases and at J to 6 bases, leaving 10 bases not matched to a gene. The CDR3 covers 15 residues. DNA for the CDR3: TGTGCCAGCAGCGGAATAGCAGGGGGTTATGAAAAACTGTTTTTT. As protein: CASSGIAGGYEKLFF.

The V call is TRBV5-6, the J call TRBJ2-1; the match to TRBD2 covers 7 bases. The CDR3 totals 14 residues. The V segment lost 2 bases and the J segment 7 bases; nucleotides outside the gene matches: 6. Germline V gene lookup returns CDR1 SGHDT and CDR2 YYEEEE. CDR3 sequence reads: CASSFVAGVNEQFF. The CDR3 DNA is TGTGCCAGCAGCTTTGTTGCGGGAGTGAATGAGCAGTTCTTC.